Following are 32 T cell receptor beta chains from one sample sequenced in a study of cytomegalovirus exposure and HLA in healthy donors. Produced via immunoSEQ multiplex PCR; TCRdb's table is partial and in-frame only. The sample holds tens of thousands of clones, approximately 93% seen once. Source material: PBMCs. Receptors originate from a woman in her twenties or thirties in good health and CMV-seropositive.

This chain joins TRBV19 and TRBJ2-1; a possible D gene is TRBD1 (5 bases). Trimming shortened V by 4 bases and J by 2 bases, and 21 bases separated the two germline ends. The V gene's germline CDR1 is LNHDA and CDR2 SQIVND (reference sequence). This CDR3 has 18 residues. CDR3 coding DNA: TGTGCCAGTAGTACGAAAAGGGTAGGGGTTAACCCCTACAATGAGCAGTTCTTC. Its translation is CASSTKRVGVNPYNEQFF.

The V and J genes are TRBV19 and TRBJ2-5; 9 bases are shared with TRBD1. The CDR3 loop spans 16 amino acids. Germline CDR1 is LNHDA and CDR2 is SQIVND (reference sequence). After removal of 1 base from V and 2 bases from J, the junction contained 5 bases not matched to a gene. The CDR3 spells CASSIGGGTGQETQYF. In nucleotides, the CDR3 is TGTGCCAGTAGTATAGGTGGGGGGACAGGGCAAGAGACCCAGTACTTC.

The J gene is TRBJ2-7, the V gene TRBV28, with a possible D match to TRBD2 (6 bases). The CDR3 has 14 amino acids. From germline, CDR1 is MDHEN and CDR2 SYDVKM. Trimming removed 6 bases from V and 2 bases from J, with 14 bases in between. CDR3 amino acids: CASSLGRTAYEQYF. As DNA, the CDR3 is TGTGCCAGCAGCCTGGGGAGGACGGCCTACGAGCAGTACTTC.

CDR3: CASSFGLAGGPLSETQYF. The DNA for the CDR3 is TGCGCCAGCAGCTTTGGACTAGCGGGAGGGCCTCTTTCGGAGACCCAGTACTTC. This chain uses TRBV5-1 with TRBJ2-5; 15 bases align to TRBD2. The CDR3 totals 18 residues. Germline lookup yields CDR1 SGHRS and CDR2 YFSETQ. J was trimmed by 5 bases and V by 2 bases; bases with no gene match: 10. The full variable domain, its missing parts supplied by reference TRBV5-1 and TRBJ2-5, is KAGVTQTPRYLIKTRGQQVTLSCSPISGHRSVSWYQQTPGQGLQFLFEYFSETQRNKGNFPGRFSGRQFSNSRSEMNVSTLELGDSALYLCASSFGLAGGPLSETQYFGPGTRLLVL.

There are a few counts of this clone. The rearrangement uses TRBV6-1 and TRBJ1-2, with 10 bases matching TRBD1. Germline values: CDR1 MNHNS, CDR2 SASEGT. This CDR3 contains 14 residues. Losses at the gene ends were 1 base for V and 4 bases for J; bases not matched to a gene: 0. CDR3 sequence (DNA): TGTGCCAGCAGTGAAGGGACAGGGGGCTATGGCTACACCTTC. Protein: CASSEGTGGYGYTF.

This clone has only one observation. V and J are TRBV10-3 and TRBJ2-3, with D possibly being TRBD2 (6 bases). This CDR3 contains 14 residues. The V gene lost 10 bases and the J gene lost 2 bases, with 16 bases spanning the gap. The germline V gene has CDR1 ENHRY and CDR2 SYGVKD. As DNA, the CDR3 is TGTGCCACGCGCGGGGTTACCAACACAGATACGCAGTATTTT. Translation gives CATRGVTNTDTQYF.

The genes are TRBV6-6 and TRBJ2-7, with TRBD2 identical over 7 bases. The CDR3 is 14 amino acids. After removal of 2 bases from V and 5 bases from J, the junction contained 6 bases not matched to a gene. The germline V gene has CDR1 MNHNY and CDR2 SVGAGI (reference sequence). CDR3 sequence reads: CASSYLSGADEQYF. Here the CDR3 DNA reads TGTGCCAGCAGTTACCTAAGCGGGGCCGACGAGCAGTACTTC.

This clone was recorded once. The genes are TRBV5-4 and TRBJ2-5; 7 bases align to TRBD2. This CDR3 has 16 residues. V lost 0 bases to trimming and J lost 6 bases; unmatched junction nucleotides: 11. In germline, CDR1 is SGHNT, CDR2 YYREEE (reference sequence). The DNA of the CDR3 is TGTGCCAGCAGCTTGGAGGGAGGGAGGGCCGCGAAGACCCAGTACTTC. It codes for CASSLEGGRAAKTQYF.

This clone came up a few times. V usage is TRBV28 and J usage is TRBJ2-3; 8 nucleotides agree with TRBD1. The germline V gene encodes CDR1 MDHEN and CDR2 SYDVKM. Germline trimming cut 7 bases from V and 3 bases from J; bases unmatched to any gene: 15. The CDR3 sequence is 17 residues long. This CDR3 reads CASTPEGLGQATDTQYF. CDR3 bases: TGTGCCAGCACCCCTGAGGGGTTGGGACAGGCAACAGATACGCAGTATTTT.

The genes are TRBV9 and TRBJ1-2; 9 positions agree with TRBD1. The germline CDR1 and CDR2 sequences are SGDLS and YYNGEE. Germline trimming cut 4 bases from V and 4 bases from J; bases unmatched to any gene: 5. This CDR3 is 14 amino acids long. The CDR3 protein is CASSRAQGAYGYTF. The DNA for the CDR3 is TGTGCCAGCAGCCGAGCACAGGGGGCCTATGGCTACACCTTC.

V usage is TRBV28 and J usage is TRBJ1-3; 8 bases align to TRBD1. The germline V gene encodes CDR1 MDHEN and CDR2 SYDVKM. CDR3 length equals 18 residues. After removal of 5 bases from V and 0 bases from J, the junction contained 12 bases not matched to a gene. CDR3 residues: CASSQHPGQVGSGNTIYF. The CDR3 coding sequence is TGTGCCAGCAGTCAACATCCGGGACAGGTGGGCTCTGGAAACACCATATATTTT.

V usage is TRBV28 and J usage is TRBJ1-3; 9 bases align to TRBD1. The CDR3 has 16 residues. V gave up 3 bases and J gave up 2 bases; unmatched junction bases: 5. In germline, CDR1 is MDHEN, CDR2 SYDVKM. The CDR3 nucleotides are TGTGCCAGCAGTTTGCGGACAGGGGCAGCTGGAAACACCATATATTTT. Amino acids: CASSLRTGAAGNTIYF.

The rearrangement links TRBV19 to TRBJ2-7, with 7 bases lining up with TRBD1. Unmatched junction bases numbered 21, after V lost 3 bases and J lost 7 bases. This CDR3 contains 18 residues. Germline V CDR1 and CDR2: LNHDA, SQIVND (reference sequence). CDR3: CASSINRANRGRTREQYF. The CDR3 DNA reads as TGTGCCAGTAGTATCAACCGGGCGAACAGGGGACGGACGAGGGAGCAGTACTTC.

The chain couples TRBV5-4 to TRBJ1-2; D gene ambiguous. The CDR3 has 17 amino acids. Per the germline V gene, CDR1 is SGHNT and CDR2 is YYREEE (reference sequence). Between the trimmed V and J ends, which lost 3 bases and 5 bases, there was a span of 23 bases. CDR3 sequence reads: CASSSEFRLAASYGYTF. The CDR3 DNA reads as TGTGCCAGCAGCTCGGAGTTCCGGCTGGCAGCCAGTTATGGCTACACCTTC.

The rearrangement uses TRBV28 and TRBJ2-5; the D gene is possibly TRBD2 (6 bases). From germline, CDR1 is MDHEN and CDR2 SYDVKM. V was pared by 3 bases and J by 1 base, with 12 bases between. This CDR3 is 15 amino acids long. The CDR3 loop reads CASSFWRDRQETQYF. In nucleotides, the CDR3 is TGTGCCAGCAGTTTTTGGCGGGACCGCCAAGAGACCCAGTACTTC. Based on the CDR3 plus reference TRBV28 and TRBJ2-5, the full variable domain is DVKVTQSSRYLVKRTGEKVFLECVQDMDHENMFWYRQDPGLGLRLIYFSYDVKMKEKGDIPEGYSVSREKKERFSLILESASTNQTSMYLCASSFWRDRQETQYFGPGTRLLVL.

The chain recombines TRBV4-3 with TRBJ1-2; D is undetermined. Germline V gives CDR1 LGHNA, CDR2 YSLEER. This CDR3 is 14 amino acids long. Between the trimmed V and J ends, which lost 0 bases and 0 bases, there was a span of 5 bases. CDR3 in amino acids: CASSQDRTNYGYTF. As DNA, the CDR3 is TGCGCCAGCAGCCAAGATAGAACTAACTATGGCTACACCTTC.

This clone showed up just once. The V call is TRBV5-5, the J call TRBJ1-1; 7 bases are shared with TRBD1. The V segment lost 4 bases and the J segment 1 base; nucleotides outside the gene matches: 7. CDR3 length equals 15 residues. From germline, CDR1 is SGHKS and CDR2 YYEKEE (reference sequence). The CDR3: CASSMTGRANTEAFF. The DNA of the CDR3 is TGTGCCAGCAGCATGACAGGGCGAGCGAACACTGAAGCTTTCTTT.

CDR3 DNA sequence: TGTGCCAGCTCAACTAGCGGCCTAGTCAATGGCTACACCTTC. Translated: CASSTSGLVNGYTF. The chain links TRBV28 to TRBJ1-2; D call uncertain. The CDR3 contains 14 residues. Germline CDR1 and CDR2: MDHEN and SYDVKM. Trimming stripped 8 bases from V and 6 bases from J, with 19 bases between.

The gene calls are TRBV6-1 and TRBJ1-5; no clear D gene. This CDR3 is built from 13 residues. Germline CDR1 reads MNHNS; CDR2 reads SASEGT. The V and J ends lost 2 bases and 4 bases respectively, with 6 bases between them. This chain's CDR3 is CASSERGNQPQHF. The CDR3, as DNA: TGTGCCAGCAGTGAACGCGGGAATCAGCCCCAGCATTTT.

CDR3 residues: CASSLAGVPGELFF. Here the CDR3 DNA reads TGCGCCAGCAGCTTGGCAGGGGTGCCCGGGGAGCTGTTTTTT. This rearrangement joins TRBV5-1 to TRBJ2-2, with a tentative D call TRBD1 (6 bases). Trimming took off 0 bases at V and 6 bases at J, with 9 bases between the two ends. CDR3 length: 14 residues. Germline CDR1 SGHRS, CDR2 YFSETQ.

The chain employs TRBV9 and TRBJ1-3; D not resolved. The CDR3 sequence is 15 residues long. Germline lookup yields CDR1 SGDLS and CDR2 YYNGEE. Trimming took 1 base from V and 7 from J, leaving 15 bases between them. DNA for the CDR3: TGTGCCAGCAGCGTAAGCATGGGTCCGGAGAACACCATATATTTT. Residues: CASSVSMGPENTIYF. Combining the CDR3 with reference TRBV9 and TRBJ1-3 gives the whole variable domain DSGVTQTPKHLITATGQRVTLRCSPRSGDLSVYWYQQSLDQGLQFLIQYYNGEERAKGNILERFSAQQFPDLHSELNLSSLELGDSALYFCASSVSMGPENTIYFGEGSWLTVV.

This chain uses TRBV19 with TRBJ1-1; weak D call: TRBD1 (6 bases). Trimming cost V 4 bases and J 5 bases, with 20 bases left between them. The CDR3 is made up of 16 amino acids. The germline CDR1 and CDR2 sequences are LNHDA and SQIVND (reference sequence). CDR3 DNA: TGTGCCAGTAGTAGAATACAGGGTCTGGGTTTTACTGAAGCTTTCTTT. Encoded protein: CASSRIQGLGFTEAFF.

The J gene is TRBJ2-7, the V gene TRBV11-2; weak D call: TRBD2 (6 bases). This CDR3 is built from 15 residues. CDR1 and CDR2 from the germline V gene are SGHAT and FQNNGV. Trimming pared 5 bases from V and 1 base from J, leaving 15 bases between. For the CDR3, the DNA is TGTGCCAGCAGCCCGGAGGGAATTGAGTCCTACGAGCAGTACTTC. Residues: CASSPEGIESYEQYF.

V and J are TRBV29-1 and TRBJ2-7; D is perhaps TRBD1 (6 bases). This CDR3 comprises 13 residues. V lost 4 bases and J lost 0, with 10 bases in between. Looked up from germline, CDR1 is SQVTM and CDR2 is ANQGSEA. CDR3 bases: TGCAGCGTTGGCCGGGACACCTCCTACGAGCAGTACTTC. This encodes CSVGRDTSYEQYF.

V gene TRBV30 combines with J gene TRBJ1-5; TRBD1 is a possible D gene (6 bases). V was cut by 0 bases and J by 2 bases, with 8 bases left in between. Germline V gene lookup returns CDR1 GTSNPN and CDR2 SVGIG (reference sequence). The CDR3 loop spans 14 amino acids. As DNA, the CDR3 is TGTGCCTGGAGTGTCTCAGGGGGCAATCAGCCCCAGCATTTT. This encodes CAWSVSGGNQPQHF.

The rearrangement uses TRBV15 and TRBJ2-1; tentatively, D is TRBD2 (5 bases). The CDR3 sequence is 13 residues long. From germline, CDR1 is LNHNV and CDR2 YYDKDF (reference sequence). V shed 0 bases and J shed 7 bases, with 7 bases lying between them. CDR3 protein: CATSRDPGNEQFF. CDR3 DNA: TGTGCCACCAGCAGAGATCCGGGGAATGAGCAGTTCTTC.

The V and J genes are TRBV6-1 and TRBJ1-1; D call uncertain. The CDR3 runs to 14 residues. The V and J ends lost 6 bases and 0 bases respectively, with 11 bases between them. Germline V gene data show CDR1 as MNHNS and CDR2 as SASEGT. CDR3 residues: CASRAFTVNTEAFF. CDR3 nucleotide sequence: TGTGCCAGCAGAGCATTCACAGTGAACACTGAAGCTTTCTTT.

The sample holds one count of this clone. The genes are TRBV29-1 and TRBJ1-1; weak D call: TRBD1 (5 bases). Germline V CDR1 and CDR2: SQVTM, ANQGSEA. The V and J ends lost 8 bases and 3 bases respectively, with 19 bases between them. The CDR3 is 14 amino acids. The CDR3 protein is CSLLIPGVDTEAFF. The CDR3, as DNA: TGCAGCCTTCTTATTCCGGGGGTTGACACTGAAGCTTTCTTT.

The chain joins TRBV18 to TRBJ2-7; TRBD1 agrees at 9 bases. CDR3 size: 17 residues. The junction had 15 bases not matched to a gene; V was cut back by 4 bases and J by 5 bases. Germline V gives CDR1 KGHSH, CDR2 LQKENI. The DNA for the CDR3 is TGTGCCAGCTCACTACCTCCCGCGGACAGGGGATTCCACGAGCAGTACTTC. Translating gives CASSLPPADRGFHEQYF.

This chain uses TRBV5-4 with TRBJ2-5; D not certain. The V and J ends lost 0 bases and 1 base respectively, with 10 bases between them. This CDR3 has 15 amino acids. CDR1 is SGHNT, CDR2 YYREEE, per germline (reference sequence). This chain's CDR3 is CASSLDKASQETQYF. DNA of the CDR3: TGTGCCAGCAGCTTGGACAAGGCTAGCCAAGAGACCCAGTACTTC.

The J gene is TRBJ2-2, the V gene TRBV5-1; 9 positions agree with TRBD2. J lost 5 bases, V lost 1 base, and 6 bases had no gene match. The germline CDR1 and CDR2 sequences are SGHRS and YFSETQ. The CDR3 length is 16 residues. This chain's CDR3 is CASSLTLAGGTGELFF. As DNA, the CDR3 is TGCGCCAGCAGCTTGACACTAGCGGGTGGAACCGGGGAGCTGTTTTTT.

The chain employs TRBV28 and TRBJ2-1; 8 nucleotides align to TRBD2. The germline gives CDR1 MDHEN, CDR2 SYDVKM. V trimming: 8 bases; J trimming: 4 bases; junction bases outside the gene matches: 7. The CDR3 contains 14 residues. This chain's CDR3 is CASRTSGAYNEQFF. The CDR3 nucleotides are TGTGCCAGCCGCACTAGCGGAGCTTACAATGAGCAGTTCTTC. Variable domain in full (rest from reference TRBV28 and TRBJ2-1): DVKVTQSSRYLVKRTGEKVFLECVQDMDHENMFWYRQDPGLGLRLIYFSYDVKMKEKGDIPEGYSVSREKKERFSLILESASTNQTSMYLCASRTSGAYNEQFFGPGTRLTVL.